The clone carrying this T cell receptor beta chain was detected a few times. Its antigen is as yet unknown. Trimming took off 7 bases at V and 0 bases at J, with 9 bases between the two ends. The CDR3 has 13 residues. Germline CDR1 and CDR2: SGHTA and FQGNSA. These data are taken from a study of beta chain features in type 1 diabetes. Study summary: All samples together contributed around 98,000,000 sorted cells for examination.

Regarding the study as a whole: Shortening of TCRB CDR3s, moderate but significant, appeared in all four CD4+ subsets of Type 1 diabetes patients. Naive, central memory and regulatory TCRB repertoires appeared more similar among patients than healthy donors. There were fewer insertions and more deletions at the VDJ junctions of type 1 diabetes patients.

Investigators reverse transcribed all isolated RNA, so they sequenced expressed TCRB transcripts. The data were produced by immunoSEQ multiplex PCR, yet TCRdb's version contains in-frame clones alone and is incomplete. The sample contains under 900,000 clones, roughly 16% of which appear only once. This sequence joins TRBV7-2 and TRBJ1-1; D not resolved. Sequencing was done on a sample of naive CD4+ T cells from blood. The sequence was obtained from a woman younger than 35 in good health. The CDR3, as DNA: TGTGCCAGCACTTGGACGGTGAACACTGAAGCTTTCTTT. This encodes CASTWTVNTEAFF.